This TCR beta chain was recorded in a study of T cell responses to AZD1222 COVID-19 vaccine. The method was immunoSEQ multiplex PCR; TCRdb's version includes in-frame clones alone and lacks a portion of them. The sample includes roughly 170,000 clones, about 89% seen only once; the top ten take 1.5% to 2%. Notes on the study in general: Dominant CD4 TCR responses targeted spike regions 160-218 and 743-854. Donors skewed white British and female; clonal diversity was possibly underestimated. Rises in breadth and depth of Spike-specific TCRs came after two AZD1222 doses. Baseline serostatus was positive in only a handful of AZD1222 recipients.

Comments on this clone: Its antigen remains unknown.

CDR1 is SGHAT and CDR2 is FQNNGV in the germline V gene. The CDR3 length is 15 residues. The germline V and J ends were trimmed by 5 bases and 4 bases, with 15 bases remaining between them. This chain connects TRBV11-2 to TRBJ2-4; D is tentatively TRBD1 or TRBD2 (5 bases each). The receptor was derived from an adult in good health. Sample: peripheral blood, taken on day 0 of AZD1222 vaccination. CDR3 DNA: TGTGCCAGCAGCACCGGGGTCGGGACGAAAAACATTCAGTACTTC. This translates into CASSTGVGTKNIQYF. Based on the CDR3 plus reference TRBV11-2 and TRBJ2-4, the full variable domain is EAGVAQSPRYKIIEKRQSVAFWCNPISGHATLYWYQQILGQGPKLLIQFQNNGVVDDSQLPKDRFSAERLKGVDSTLKIQPAKLEDSAVYLCASSTGVGTKNIQYFGAGTRLSVL.